This T cell receptor (beta chain) was profiled in a study of shared clonotypes between healthy human individuals. The overall study: Per donor, three plates held CD4 naive cells, three held CD4 memory, two held CD8 naive and one held CD8 memory.

The germline V gene has CDR1 SGHNT and CDR2 YENEEA. This CDR3 spans 15 amino acids. The V segment lost 5 bases and the J segment 3 bases; nucleotides outside the gene matches: 7. Concerning this clone itself: As yet, its antigen is unknown.

The study's findings and limits: For naive CD4 cells, roughly 5% of clonotypes were shared across a few donors.

CD8 cells regarded as naive lacked CD45RO, were positively chosen for CCR7, and omitted terminally differentiated effector memory CD45RA+ cells. Assay: immunoSEQ multiplex PCR; the TCRdb copy retains only in-frame clones and omits some. Among 650,000 to 800,000 clones listed, approximately 90% were seen once. Specimen: naive CD8+ T cells sorted from blood. The V call is TRBV11-3, the J call TRBJ2-3, with 8 bases matching TRBD1. The source of this sequence is a man aged 30-40 years in good health. CDR3 nucleotide sequence: TGTGCCAGCAGCACCCGGACAGGGTTGACAGATACGCAGTATTTT. It translates to CASSTRTGLTDTQYF. Full variable domain (missing parts from reference TRBV11-3 and TRBJ2-3): EAGVVQSPRYKIIEKKQPVAFWCNPISGHNTLYWYLQNLGQGPELLIRYENEEAVDDSQLPKDRFSAERLKGVDSTLKIQPAELGDSAVYLCASSTRTGLTDTQYFGPGTRLTVL.